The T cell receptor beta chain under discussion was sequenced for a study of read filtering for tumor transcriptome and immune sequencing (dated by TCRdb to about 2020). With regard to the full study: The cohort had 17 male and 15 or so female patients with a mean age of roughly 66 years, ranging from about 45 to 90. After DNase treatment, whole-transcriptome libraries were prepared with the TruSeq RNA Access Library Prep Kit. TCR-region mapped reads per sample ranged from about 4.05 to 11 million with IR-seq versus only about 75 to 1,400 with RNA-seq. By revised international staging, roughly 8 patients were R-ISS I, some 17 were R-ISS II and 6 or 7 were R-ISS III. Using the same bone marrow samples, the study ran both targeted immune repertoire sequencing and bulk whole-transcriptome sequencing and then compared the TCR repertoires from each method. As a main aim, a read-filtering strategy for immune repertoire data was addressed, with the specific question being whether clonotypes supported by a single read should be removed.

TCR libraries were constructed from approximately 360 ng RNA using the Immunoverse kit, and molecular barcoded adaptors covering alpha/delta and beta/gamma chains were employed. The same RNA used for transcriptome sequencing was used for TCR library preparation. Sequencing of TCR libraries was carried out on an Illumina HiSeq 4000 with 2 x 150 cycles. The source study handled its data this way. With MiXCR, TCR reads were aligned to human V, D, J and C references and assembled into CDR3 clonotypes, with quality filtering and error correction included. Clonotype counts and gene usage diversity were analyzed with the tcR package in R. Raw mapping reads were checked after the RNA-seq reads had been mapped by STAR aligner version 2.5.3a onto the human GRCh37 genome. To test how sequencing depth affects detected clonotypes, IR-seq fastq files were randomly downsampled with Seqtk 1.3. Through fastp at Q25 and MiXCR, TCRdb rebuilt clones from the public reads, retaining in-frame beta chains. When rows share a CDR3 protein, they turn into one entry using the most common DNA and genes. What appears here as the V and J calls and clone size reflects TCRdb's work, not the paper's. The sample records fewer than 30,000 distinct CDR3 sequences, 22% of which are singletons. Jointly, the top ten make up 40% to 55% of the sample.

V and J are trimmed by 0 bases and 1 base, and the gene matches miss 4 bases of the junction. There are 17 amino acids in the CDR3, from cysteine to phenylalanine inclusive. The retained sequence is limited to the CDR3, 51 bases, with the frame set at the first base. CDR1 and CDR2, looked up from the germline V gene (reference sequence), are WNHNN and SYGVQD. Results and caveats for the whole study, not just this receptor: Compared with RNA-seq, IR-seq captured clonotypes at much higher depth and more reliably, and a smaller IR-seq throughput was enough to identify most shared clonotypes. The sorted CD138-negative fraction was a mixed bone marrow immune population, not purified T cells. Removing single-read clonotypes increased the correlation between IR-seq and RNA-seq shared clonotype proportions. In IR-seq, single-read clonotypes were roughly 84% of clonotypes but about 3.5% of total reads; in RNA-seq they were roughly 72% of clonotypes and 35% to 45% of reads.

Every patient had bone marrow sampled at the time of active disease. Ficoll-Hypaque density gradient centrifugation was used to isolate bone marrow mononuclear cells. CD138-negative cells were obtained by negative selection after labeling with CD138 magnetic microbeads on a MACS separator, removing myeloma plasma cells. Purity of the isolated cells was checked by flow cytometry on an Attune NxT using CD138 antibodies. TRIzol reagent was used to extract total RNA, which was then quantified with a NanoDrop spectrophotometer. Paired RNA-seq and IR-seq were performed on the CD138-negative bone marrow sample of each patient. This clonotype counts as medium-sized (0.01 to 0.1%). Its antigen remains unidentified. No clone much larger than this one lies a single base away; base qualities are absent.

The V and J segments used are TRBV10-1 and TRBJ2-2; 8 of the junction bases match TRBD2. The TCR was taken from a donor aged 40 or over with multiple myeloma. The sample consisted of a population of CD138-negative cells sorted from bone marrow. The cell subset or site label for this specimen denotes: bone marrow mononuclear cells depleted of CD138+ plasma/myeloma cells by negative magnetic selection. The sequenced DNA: TGCGCCAGCAGTGAGTCAGGAGCGGGGGAGAACACCGGGGAGCTGTTTTTT. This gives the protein CASSESGAGENTGELFF.